The 18 T cell receptor beta chains below were found in one sample sequenced in a study of CD8 T cells in ankylosing spondylitis. Each CDR3 protein gets one entry after TCRdb re-called the 5' RACE reads with MiXCR. The repertoire has 130,000 or so distinct CDR3 sequences, roughly 6.6% of them found once; the top ten carry 12%. Sequencing was performed on blood, either unsorted or a sorted T cell fraction (not recorded which). These receptors were collected from a male donor with ankylosing spondylitis or in good health (not recorded which).

This clonotype was recorded many times. This chain joins TRBV6-2 or TRBV6-3 and TRBJ1-1; 9 bases align to TRBD1. Germline lookup yields CDR1 MNHEY and CDR2 SVGEGT. V was pared by 6 bases and J by 0 bases, with 8 bases of the junction left unmatched. The CDR3 runs to 16 residues. The CDR3 DNA follows: TGTGCCAGCAGCCCGACCGGGACAGGGCTGAACACTGAAGCTTTCTTT. Residues: CASSPTGTGLNTEAFF.

In its sample, this clonotype was seen many times. DNA of the CDR3: TGCGCCAGCAGCCAAGCGGCGGGGGGGCCGATCGGGGAGCTGTTTTTT. It is translated as CASSQAAGGPIGELFF. This chain joins TRBV4-1 and TRBJ2-2; 9 positions agree with TRBD2. The CDR3 covers 16 residues. The germline gives CDR1 MGHRA, CDR2 YSYEKL. J lost 7 bases, V lost 1 base, and 7 bases had no gene match.

This clonotype appeared many times. CDR3 amino acids: CAIQRTRELFF. In nucleotides, the CDR3 is TGTGCCATCCAGCGGACTAGGGAGCTGTTTTTT. This chain uses TRBV10-3 with TRBJ2-2, with D maybe TRBD2 (6 bases). Germline loops: CDR1 ENHRY, CDR2 SYGVKD. Trimming took 8 bases from V and 9 from J, leaving 10 bases between them. The CDR3 sequence is 11 residues long.

This clonotype has a count of ten or more. The rearrangement links TRBV12-3 or TRBV12-4 to TRBJ2-2; 9 bases agree with TRBD2. Trimming cost V 8 bases and J 1 base; bases outside gene matches: 2. This CDR3 comprises 14 residues. CDR3 sequence: CASLAGLNTGELFF. The CDR3 nucleotides read TGTGCCAGCCTAGCGGGGCTGAACACCGGGGAGCTGTTTTTT.

The table lists this clonotype with many counts. This chain uses TRBV4-3 with TRBJ1-4; possibly TRBD1 for D (5 bases). The CDR3 is 14 amino acids. CDR1 is LGHNA and CDR2 is YSLEER in the germline V gene. Trimming left V 4 bases short and J 4 bases short, with 10 bases between. This chain's CDR3 is CASSRGGNNEKLFF. In nucleotides, the CDR3 is TGCGCCAGCAGCCGGGGGGGGAATAATGAAAAACTGTTTTTT.

This clonotype was detected ten times or more. The chain is built from TRBV2 and TRBJ2-7; D not certain. CDR1 is SNHLY, CDR2 FYNNEI, per germline. Trimming removed 6 bases at V and 5 bases at J, with 8 bases between. The CDR3 sequence is 11 residues long. In DNA form, the CDR3 reads TGTGCCAGCAGGCAGGTGAACGAGCAGTACTTC. Its translation is CASRQVNEQYF. The complete variable domain, with remaining parts taken from reference TRBV2 and TRBJ2-7, reads EPEVTQTPSHQVTQMGQEVILRCVPISNHLYFYWYRQILGQKVEFLVSFYNNEISEKSEIFDDQFSVERPDGSNFTLKIRSTKLEDSAMYFCASRQVNEQYFGPGTRLTVT.

This clonotype was observed many times. This chain joins TRBV5-1 and TRBJ2-1; 11 nucleotides match TRBD2. Germline CDR1 and CDR2: SGHRS and YFSETQ. The CDR3 covers 17 residues. V was pared by 2 bases and J by 7 bases, with 11 bases of the junction left unmatched. The CDR3 loop reads CASSLGIAGGSRNEQFF. CDR3 DNA sequence: TGCGCCAGCAGCTTAGGGATAGCGGGAGGGTCTCGGAATGAGCAGTTCTTC.

The sample holds many counts of this clonotype. The CDR3 protein is CSARASKNSPLHF. The CDR3 bases are TGCAGTGCTAGAGCGTCAAAGAATTCACCCCTCCACTTT. The chain employs TRBV20-1 and TRBJ1-6; D gene uncertain. Germline CDR1 is DFQATT and CDR2 is SNEGSKA (reference sequence). Trimming cost V 1 base and J 7 bases, with 8 bases left between them. The CDR3 runs 13 residues.

Notes on this clonotype: Given a much more abundant clone one base away, this may be a read error. The J gene is TRBJ2-1, the V gene TRBV9, with TRBD2 matching over 8 bases. The CDR3 sequence is 14 residues long. The V segment lost 2 bases and the J segment 6 bases; nucleotides outside the gene matches: 4. CDR1 and CDR2 from the germline V gene are SGDLS and YYNGEE. Here the CDR3 DNA reads TGTGCCAGCAGCGTTAGCGGGAAGCTCAATGAGCAGTTCTTC. Translated, it gives CASSVSGKLNEQFF.

This clonotype showed up many times. The chain carries TRBV12-5 and TRBJ2-5, with TRBD1 matching over 9 bases. This CDR3 contains 14 residues. In germline, CDR1 is LGHNT, CDR2 FRNRAP. Trimming took 4 bases from V and 5 from J; bases not matched to a gene: 5. CDR3 region: CASGSDRGGETQYF. CDR3 bases: TGTGCTAGTGGTTCGGACAGGGGCGGTGAGACCCAGTACTTC. Variable domain in full (rest from reference TRBV12-5 and TRBJ2-5): DARVTQTPRHKVTEMGQEVTMRCQPILGHNTVFWYRQTMMQGLELLAYFRNRAPLDDSGMPKDRFSAEMPDATLATLKIQPSEPRDSAVYFCASGSDRGGETQYFGPGTRLLVL.

This clonotype was detected ten times or more. J is TRBJ2-1 and V is TRBV29-1; 11 positions agree with TRBD1. Germline CDR1 SQVTM, CDR2 ANQGSEA. The CDR3 has 18 residues. V was clipped by 1 base and J by 1 base; unmatched bases: 9. CDR3: CSVEGGDRGFVSYNEQFF. DNA for the CDR3: TGCAGCGTTGAAGGGGGGGACAGGGGGTTCGTTTCCTACAATGAGCAGTTCTTC.

The table lists this clonotype with many counts. The rearrangement joins TRBV20-1 to TRBJ2-1, with 7 bases that match TRBD2. CDR1 is DFQATT, CDR2 SNEGSKA, per germline (reference sequence). The CDR3 sequence is 12 residues long. The CDR3 reads CSAFGRNNEQFF. The CDR3, as DNA: TGCAGCGCCTTCGGGAGGAACAATGAGCAGTTCTTC.

There are many counts of this clonotype. The chain joins TRBV25-1 to TRBJ2-3; D perhaps matches TRBD2 (5 bases). The V end lost 2 bases, the J end lost 0 bases, and 12 bases lay between the germline ends. The CDR3 extends over 16 amino acids. The germline V gene encodes CDR1 MGHDK and CDR2 SYGVNS. In DNA, the CDR3 is TGTGCCAGCAGTGAAGGACTCCGCGGGAGCACAGATACGCAGTATTTT. Translating it yields CASSEGLRGSTDTQYF.

This clonotype has a count of ten or more. The rearrangement uses TRBV5-1 and TRBJ2-5, with TRBD2 matching 7 bases. The V gene end was trimmed by 1 base and the J gene end by 4 bases; junction bases not matched to a gene: 1. This CDR3 has 13 residues. CDR1 is SGHRS, CDR2 YFSETQ, per germline. The CDR3 DNA reads as TGCGCCAGCAGCTTGTCTAGCGGAGAGACCCAGTACTTC. Protein: CASSLSSGETQYF.

Note on this clonotype: A much more abundant neighbour one base away suggests this may be a read error. This chain joins TRBV7-9 and TRBJ1-2, with TRBD1 matching 7 bases. CDR1 is SEHNR, CDR2 FQNEAQ, per germline (reference sequence). The CDR3 length is 13 residues. Trimming took 1 base from V and 7 from J; bases not matched to a gene: 3. The CDR3 here is CASSLGDSCGYTF. CDR3 DNA: TGTGCCAGCAGCTTAGGGGACAGCTGTGGCTACACCTTC.

This clonotype was observed at least ten times. The gene calls are TRBV5-1 and TRBJ2-1; the match to TRBD2 covers 10 bases. The CDR3 sequence is 16 residues long. CDR1 and CDR2 (germline): SGHRS, YFSETQ. V lost 0 bases and J lost 5; bases outside the gene matches: 5. CDR3 sequence reads: CASSLAPTSGDNEQFF. As DNA, the CDR3 is TGCGCCAGCAGCTTGGCACCCACTAGCGGGGACAATGAGCAGTTCTTC.

This clonotype showed up many times. The DNA of the CDR3 is TGCAGTGCCTGGAAGGGAAACTCCTACGAGCAGTACTTC. Protein product: CSAWKGNSYEQYF. V and J are TRBV20-1 and TRBJ2-7; the D is unclear. Germline V lookup: CDR1 DFQATT, CDR2 SNEGSKA (reference sequence). Trimming removed 6 bases from V and 0 bases from J, with 12 bases in between. CDR3 size: 13 residues.

This clonotype occurred many times. The gene calls are TRBV9 and TRBJ2-5; TRBD1 matches 7 bases. Losses at the gene ends were 0 bases for V and 4 bases for J; bases not matched to a gene: 6. Germline CDR1 and CDR2: SGDLS and YYNGEE. The CDR3 runs 15 residues. The CDR3 here is CASSVVPGGRETQYF. The CDR3 DNA reads as TGTGCCAGCAGCGTAGTGCCAGGGGGAAGAGAGACCCAGTACTTC. The complete variable domain, with remaining parts taken from reference TRBV9 and TRBJ2-5, reads DSGVTQTPKHLITATGQRVTLRCSPRSGDLSVYWYQQSLDQGLQFLIQYYNGEERAKGNILERFSAQQFPDLHSELNLSSLELGDSALYFCASSVVPGGRETQYFGPGTRLLVL.